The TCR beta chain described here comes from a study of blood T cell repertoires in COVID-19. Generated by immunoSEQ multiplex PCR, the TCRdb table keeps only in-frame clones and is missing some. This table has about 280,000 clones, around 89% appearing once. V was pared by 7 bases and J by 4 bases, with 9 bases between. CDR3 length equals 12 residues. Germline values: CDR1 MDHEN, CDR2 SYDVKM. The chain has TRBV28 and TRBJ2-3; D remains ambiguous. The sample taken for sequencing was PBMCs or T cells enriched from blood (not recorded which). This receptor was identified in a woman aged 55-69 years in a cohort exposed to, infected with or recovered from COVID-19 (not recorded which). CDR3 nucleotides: TGTGCCAGCACCAGTAGCCCAGATACGCAGTATTTT. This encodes CASTSSPDTQYF.